This passage covers 31 T cell receptor beta chains from one sample sequenced in a study of blood T cell repertoires in COVID-19. The protocol was immunoSEQ multiplex PCR, while the TCRdb copy is restricted to in-frame clones and leaves out a portion. This sample has hundreds of thousands of clones, with 65% to 90% found just once. The sample comprised peripheral blood. The origin of the receptors is a man aged 50 or older with COVID-19, enrolled during active disease.

The CDR3 DNA sequence: TGTGCCAGCAGTTTATTAGGGGGCTTCGAGCAGTACTTC. Protein product: CASSLLGGFEQYF. The V and J genes are TRBV28 and TRBJ2-7, with 7 bases fitting TRBD1. CDR1 is MDHEN, CDR2 SYDVKM, per germline. V gave up 1 base and J gave up 6 bases; unmatched junction bases: 3. The CDR3 consists of 13 residues.

CDR3 DNA: TGTGCCAGCAGCTTGGTGGCAGGGATGGACTATGGCTACACCTTC. Its protein is CASSLVAGMDYGYTF. The chain combines TRBV5-5 with TRBJ1-2, with D perhaps TRBD1 (5 bases). This CDR3 has 15 residues. The germline V gene encodes CDR1 SGHKS and CDR2 YYEKEE (reference sequence). V was trimmed by 0 bases and J by 3 bases, leaving 12 bases between them.

The J gene is TRBJ2-7, the V gene TRBV5-4; the D gene is possibly TRBD1 (5 bases). The CDR3 is 13 residues long. With 1 base removed from V and 1 base from J, the gap between germline ends came to 6 bases. Germline CDR1 reads SGHNT; CDR2 reads YYREEE (reference sequence). The CDR3 region is CASSLTGSYEQYF. CDR3 nucleotides: TGTGCCAGCAGCTTGACAGGTTCCTACGAGCAGTACTTC. The variable domain in full, with the rest retrieved from reference TRBV5-4 and TRBJ2-7, is ETGVTQSPTHLIKTRGQQVTLRCSSQSGHNTVSWYQQALGQGPQFIFQYYREEENGRGNFPPRFSGLQFPNYSSELNVNALELDDSALYLCASSLTGSYEQYFGPGTRLTVT.

The chain is built from TRBV6-4 and TRBJ1-3; weak D call: TRBD1 (6 bases). CDR3 length equals 20 residues. CDR1 is MRHNA, CDR2 SNTAGT, per germline. Trimming pared 3 bases from V and 3 bases from J, leaving 27 bases between. For the CDR3, the DNA is TGTGCCAGCAGTGATCCCGTCCTGTGCATATTCCGGACAGTTGGAAACACCATATATTTT. Amino acids: CASSDPVLCIFRTVGNTIYF.

J is TRBJ1-2 and V is TRBV28; the D is unclear. Germline V gene sequence: CDR1 MDHEN, CDR2 SYDVKM. The CDR3 has 12 residues. V was cut by 6 bases and J by 0 bases, with 5 bases left in between. The CDR3 loop is CASRVANYGYTF. Here the CDR3 DNA reads TGTGCCAGCAGGGTAGCTAACTATGGCTACACCTTC.

The chain recombines TRBV2 with TRBJ1-5, with a possible D match to TRBD1 (6 bases). Trimming took off 4 bases at V and 2 bases at J, with 18 bases between the two ends. The CDR3 covers 17 residues. CDR1 is SNHLY and CDR2 is FYNNEI in the germline V gene. This CDR3 reads CASSVRDTQWGNQPQHF. DNA for the CDR3: TGTGCCAGCAGTGTCCGGGACACTCAGTGGGGCAATCAGCCCCAGCATTTT.

The genes are TRBV10-3 and TRBJ1-5, with a weak D call TRBD1 (6 bases). The CDR3 extends over 12 amino acids. The V end lost 8 bases, the J end lost 11 bases, and 16 bases lay between the germline ends. CDR1 is ENHRY, CDR2 SYGVKD, per germline. The chain's CDR3 is CAIGQGPSSQHF. The CDR3 region has the DNA TGTGCCATCGGGCAGGGGCCATCGTCCCAGCATTTT.

V and J are TRBV3-1 (or the pseudogene TRBV3-2) and TRBJ2-1; 9 bases fit TRBD1. Per the germline V gene, CDR1 is LGHDT and CDR2 is YNNKEL (reference sequence). The CDR3 runs 13 residues. Trimming at V came to 3 bases and at J to 10 bases, leaving 4 bases not matched to a gene. This chain's CDR3 is CASSQDRGREQFF. CDR3 nucleotide sequence: TGTGCCAGCAGCCAGGACAGGGGTAGGGAGCAGTTCTTC.

This clone was counted once. The CDR3 sequence: CASQVQGGQETQYF. For the CDR3, the DNA is TGTGCCAGTCAGGTTCAGGGGGGACAAGAGACCCAGTACTTC. The chain is built from TRBV19 and TRBJ2-5; TRBD1 is a possible D gene (7 bases). Germline CDR1 LNHDA, CDR2 SQIVND (reference sequence). The CDR3 is 14 amino acids. The V and J ends lost 8 bases and 2 bases respectively, with 15 bases between them. The full variable domain, in which reference TRBV19 and TRBJ2-5 provide the parts outside the CDR3, is DGGITQSPKYLFRKEGQNVTLSCEQNLNHDAMYWYRQDPGQGLRLIYYSQIVNDFQKGDIAEGYSVSREKKESFPLTVTSAQKNPTAFYLCASQVQGGQETQYFGPGTRLLVL.

The chain recombines TRBV6-1 with TRBJ1-2; no firm D call. V shed 0 bases and J shed 8 bases, with 4 bases lying between them. The CDR3 consists of 11 residues. Per germline, CDR1 MNHNS and CDR2 SASEGT. This CDR3 is CASSEAGGYTF. CDR3 DNA: TGTGCCAGCAGTGAAGCGGGCGGCTACACCTTC.

This clone appeared once. The chain joins TRBV2 to TRBJ2-7, with D perhaps TRBD2 (6 bases). The ends were cut back, 7 bases at V and 7 bases at J, with 20 bases in the middle. CDR3 length: 14 amino acids. CDR1 and CDR2 (germline): SNHLY, FYNNEI. Written as DNA, the CDR3 is TGTGCCAGCACCGAAGGGCCAGGGAGGTTGGAGCAGTACTTC. It yields the protein CASTEGPGRLEQYF.

V and J are TRBV4-1 and TRBJ1-2; 7 bases line up with TRBD1. In germline, CDR1 is MGHRA, CDR2 YSYEKL. Trimming removed 3 bases from V and 8 bases from J; junction bases left unmatched: 12. CDR3 length: 15 amino acids. The CDR3 here is CASSQSHLNRGGYTF. The DNA for the CDR3 is TGCGCCAGCAGCCAGTCCCATCTCAACAGGGGAGGCTACACCTTC.

The chain couples TRBV5-1 to TRBJ1-3; a possible D gene is TRBD1 (5 bases). The CDR3 sequence is 14 residues long. The ends were cut back, 4 bases at V and 0 bases at J, with 8 bases in the middle. Looked up from germline, CDR1 is SGHRS and CDR2 is YFSETQ. In nucleotides, the CDR3 is TGCGCCAGCAGCCCGGACAACTCTGGAAACACCATATATTTT. It translates to CASSPDNSGNTIYF.

The J gene is TRBJ2-2, the V gene TRBV27; D possibly corresponds to TRBD1 (6 bases). CDR3 length equals 15 residues. Trimming pared 6 bases from V and 2 bases from J, leaving 13 bases between. Germline V gene data show CDR1 as MNHEY and CDR2 as SMNVEV (reference sequence). CDR3 sequence: CASRTGTLNTGELFF. In DNA form, the CDR3 reads TGTGCCAGCAGGACAGGAACGTTAAACACCGGGGAGCTGTTTTTT.

This clone was detected once. The chain carries TRBV6-5 and TRBJ1-6; TRBD1 matches 8 bases. CDR3 size: 14 residues. The J segment lost 7 bases and the V segment lost 6 bases, leaving 5 bases of the junction unmatched. Germline V CDR1 and CDR2: MNHEY, SVGAGI. The CDR3 is CASRTDRGNSPLHF. The CDR3 DNA reads as TGTGCCAGCAGGACCGACAGGGGAAATTCACCCCTCCACTTT.

The genes are TRBV20-1 and TRBJ2-7; 11 bases match TRBD1. J lost 6 bases, V lost 7 bases, and 2 bases had no gene match. The CDR3 is 11 amino acids. Germline V CDR1 and CDR2: DFQATT, SNEGSKA (reference sequence). Written as DNA, the CDR3 is TGCAGTGGGACAGGGGGCGTCGAGCAGTACTTC. As protein: CSGTGGVEQYF.

In its sample, this clone was seen once. The V call is TRBV5-1, the J call TRBJ2-7; TRBD1 aligns across 8 bases. Trimming removed 1 base from V and 4 bases from J; junction bases left unmatched: 7. Looked up from germline, CDR1 is SGHRS and CDR2 is YFSETQ. This CDR3 contains 15 residues. The CDR3 DNA is TGCGCCAGCAGCTTGTATCAGGGGGCTGTATACGAGCAGTACTTC. This sequence encodes CASSLYQGAVYEQYF.

V usage is TRBV28 and J usage is TRBJ1-2; no reliable D call. This CDR3 has 11 amino acids. The V end lost 9 bases, the J end lost 4 bases, and 9 bases lay between the germline ends. The germline CDR1 and CDR2 sequences are MDHEN and SYDVKM. In DNA form, the CDR3 reads TGTGCCAGTGGCAGGCTCTATGGCTACACCTTC. It translates to CASGRLYGYTF.

Regarding this clone: Other DNA sequences in this sample translate to the same CDR3. V and J are TRBV19 and TRBJ2-7; D not resolved. Looked up from germline, CDR1 is LNHDA and CDR2 is SQIVND (reference sequence). This CDR3 has 14 residues. Trimming stripped 2 bases from V and 0 bases from J, with 8 bases between. In DNA, the CDR3 is TGTGCCAGTAGTATAACCCGGAGCTCCTACGAGCAGTACTTC. It codes for CASSITRSSYEQYF.

V usage is TRBV3-1 (or the pseudogene TRBV3-2) and J usage is TRBJ2-2, with 9 bases matching TRBD2. The CDR3 covers 16 residues. V shed 0 bases, J shed 7 bases, and the junction held 6 bases outside the gene matches. CDR1 is LGHDT, CDR2 YNNKEL, per germline (reference sequence). As DNA, the CDR3 is TGTGCCAGCAGCCAAGATTTAGCGGGGGTCTTCGGGGAGCTGTTTTTT. As protein: CASSQDLAGVFGELFF.

The chain carries TRBV4-3 and TRBJ2-1, with 8 bases matching TRBD2. This CDR3 has 17 residues. CDR1 is LGHNA, CDR2 YSLEER, per germline. V gave up 1 base and J gave up 4 bases; unmatched junction bases: 9. CDR3 DNA sequence: TGCGCCAGCAGCCAAGTTGGGCTAGCGGGCTTATACAATGAGCAGTTCTTC. Protein: CASSQVGLAGLYNEQFF.

The chain carries TRBV5-1 and TRBJ1-1; TRBD1 might be the D (5 bases). V lost 1 base and J 4 bases, leaving 17 bases between the germline ends. CDR1 is SGHRS, CDR2 YFSETQ, per germline. This CDR3 is 16 amino acids long. CDR3 residues: CASSLTVGQGLTEAFF. DNA of the CDR3: TGCGCCAGCAGCTTGACTGTAGGGCAGGGTCTCACTGAAGCTTTCTTT.

This chain joins TRBV21-1 and TRBJ2-7; the table's D call TRBD2 went unverified against the DNA. TRBV21-1 counts as a pseudogene. The CDR3 spans 10 residues. CDR3 amino acids: CASDNWDFYF. The DNA of the CDR3 is TGTGCCAGCGACAACTGGGACTTCTACTTC.

The chain combines TRBV10-3 with TRBJ2-1; D uncertain. Germline V gives CDR1 ENHRY, CDR2 SYGVKD. V lost 3 bases and J 9 bases, leaving 12 bases between the germline ends. The CDR3 consists of 13 residues. In DNA form, the CDR3 reads TGTGCCATCAGTGAATTTGTAGATATTGAGCAGTTCTTC. It translates to CAISEFVDIEQFF.

There are a few counts of this clone. The chain combines TRBV5-4 with TRBJ2-2; weak D call: TRBD1 (6 bases). Trimming stripped 4 bases from V and 7 bases from J, with 11 bases between. The CDR3 has 13 amino acids. CDR1 and CDR2 from the germline V gene are SGHNT and YYREEE (reference sequence). DNA of the CDR3: TGTGCCAGCAGCCTGACAGGAGGCGGGGAGCTGTTTTTT. Its translation is CASSLTGGGELFF.

V is TRBV24-1 and J is TRBJ1-4; maybe TRBD1 (6 bases). The germline V and J ends were trimmed by 6 bases and 0 bases, with 16 bases remaining between them. Germline V gene data show CDR1 as KGHDR and CDR2 as SFDVKD. The CDR3 totals 17 residues. The CDR3: CATSHTGIFSTNEKLFF. The CDR3 nucleotides are TGTGCCACCAGTCATACAGGGATTTTCTCAACTAATGAAAAACTGTTTTTT.

The CDR3 sequence: CASSLEGIPNEQYF. For the CDR3, the DNA is TGTGCCAGCAGCTTAGAGGGGATCCCTAACGAGCAGTACTTC. V gene TRBV7-2 combines with J gene TRBJ2-7; possibly TRBD1 for D (5 bases). V was cut by 1 base and J by 5 bases, with 12 bases left in between. In germline, CDR1 is SGHTA, CDR2 FQGNSA. The CDR3 is 14 amino acids.

The chain uses TRBV24-1 and TRBJ2-1; a possible D gene is TRBD2 (6 bases). Germline CDR1 is KGHDR and CDR2 is SFDVKD. With 5 bases removed from V and 7 bases from J, the gap between germline ends came to 14 bases. This CDR3 region has 14 residues. CDR3: CATSVRGGVNEQFF. The DNA for the CDR3 is TGTGCCACCAGTGTACGGGGCGGGGTAAATGAGCAGTTCTTC.

The V call is TRBV10-2, the J call TRBJ2-7, with 9 bases that match TRBD1. CDR1 is WSHSY, CDR2 SAAADI, per germline. This CDR3 has 16 residues. Trimming took 0 bases from V and 5 from J; bases not matched to a gene: 8. Here the CDR3 reads CASSESIWDRAHEQYF. The CDR3 region has the DNA TGCGCCAGCAGTGAGTCGATTTGGGACAGGGCCCACGAGCAGTACTTC.

The V and J genes are TRBV6-5 and TRBJ1-5; 9 bases are a match to TRBD1. The CDR3 spans 14 residues. V lost 10 bases to trimming and J lost 7 bases; unmatched junction nucleotides: 11. Looked up from germline, CDR1 is MNHEY and CDR2 is SVGAGI. The CDR3 nucleotides read TGTGCCACCCGAACAGGGGGCGACGGGCAGCCCCAGCATTTT. Its translation is CATRTGGDGQPQHF.

V usage is TRBV2 and J usage is TRBJ1-1; 9 nucleotides line up with TRBD1. Trimming took 9 bases from V and 3 from J; bases not matched to a gene: 5. Germline CDR1 SNHLY, CDR2 FYNNEI. The length of the CDR3 is 13 residues. The DNA for the CDR3 is TGTGCCAGATCCTGGACAGGGGACACTGAAGCTTTCTTT. Translated: CARSWTGDTEAFF.